Below are 17 T cell receptor beta chains sequenced from a single sample in a study of beta chain features in type 1 diabetes (dated by TCRdb to the late 2010s). Results the study describes overall, beyond this receptor: In all four CD4+ subsets, TCRB CDR3 length was moderately but significantly shorter in type 1 diabetes patients.

The method was the immunoSEQ multiplex PCR assay. The entire amount of isolated RNA was reverse transcribed using the High Capacity cDNA Reverse Transcription Kit, so the sequenced TCRB transcripts were expressed ones. The table comes from immuneACCESS by way of TCRdb, which keeps in-frame sequences with V and J called. Part of the clones is missing from these tables; in studies checked, under half for an unresolved V gene and the rest for unknown reasons. The sample yields tens of thousands of clones; around 60% were counted once. The top ten clones comprise 0.25% to 0.35% of the sample. These receptors' targets are unknown. The sample was stem cell memory CD4+ T cells from blood. The cell subset or site label corresponds to: stem cell-like memory CD4+ T cells. All receptors derive from a young woman with type 1 diabetes.

V is TRBV7-9 and J is TRBJ1-2; 9 bases agree with TRBD1. Germline CDR1 is SEHNR and CDR2 is FQNEAQ (reference sequence). The CDR3 spans 13 residues. V shed 6 bases and J 8 bases; nucleotides not matched to a gene: 7. This CDR3 is CASRPGTGFGYTF. The CDR3 coding sequence is TGTGCCAGCAGACCCGGGACAGGGTTCGGCTACACCTTC.

J is TRBJ2-1 and V is TRBV25-1; 10 nucleotides line up with TRBD2. CDR1 and CDR2 (germline): MGHDK, SYGVNS. J gave up 7 bases and V 4 bases, and 7 bases lay outside the gene matches. This CDR3 is 15 amino acids long. The CDR3 DNA reads TGTGCCAGCAGTGTTAGCGGGAGGTGGGAAAATGAGCAGTTCTTC. Translated: CASSVSGRWENEQFF.

The gene calls are TRBV19 and TRBJ2-2; D is perhaps TRBD1 (5 bases). CDR3 length: 14 amino acids. The germline CDR1 and CDR2 sequences are LNHDA and SQIVND (reference sequence). Between the trimmed V and J ends, which lost 3 bases and 7 bases, there was a span of 12 bases. The CDR3 region has the DNA TGTGCCAGTAGTATTTACAGGCAGAACGGGGAGCTGTTTTTT. Protein: CASSIYRQNGELFF. Looking up the rest from reference TRBV19 and TRBJ2-2 gives the full variable domain: DGGITQSPKYLFRKEGQNVTLSCEQNLNHDAMYWYRQDPGQGLRLIYYSQIVNDFQKGDIAEGYSVSREKKESFPLTVTSAQKNPTAFYLCASSIYRQNGELFFGEGSRLTVL.

For the CDR3, the DNA is TGTGCCAGCAGCCCAGAGCGGGGTAGCTCCTACGAGCAGTACTTC. This codes for CASSPERGSSYEQYF. The chain joins TRBV11-2 to TRBJ2-7, with 7 bases identical to TRBD2. CDR1 SGHAT and CDR2 FQNNGV come from the germline V gene. The length of the CDR3 is 15 residues. V lost 5 bases, J lost 0 bases, and 7 bases stayed unmatched. Full variable domain (rest looked up from reference TRBV11-2 and TRBJ2-7): EAGVAQSPRYKIIEKRQSVAFWCNPISGHATLYWYQQILGQGPKLLIQFQNNGVVDDSQLPKDRFSAERLKGVDSTLKIQPAKLEDSAVYLCASSPERGSSYEQYFGPGTRLTVT.

This chain connects TRBV6-5 to TRBJ2-5, with D hard to call. Deletions cut 2 bases from V and 3 bases from J, with 13 bases between. CDR1 MNHEY and CDR2 SVGAGI come from the germline V gene. The CDR3 is 15 residues long. CDR3 loop: CASSYRRRAEETQYF. The CDR3 nucleotides are TGTGCCAGCAGTTACCGGCGGAGAGCAGAAGAGACCCAGTACTTC.

This clone came up once. The rearrangement uses TRBV18 and TRBJ1-1, with D possibly TRBD1 on 6 matching bases. Germline-derived CDR1 and CDR2 are KGHSH and LQKENI. V lost 4 bases and J lost 0, with 21 bases in between. There are 18 residues in the CDR3. The CDR3 protein is CASSLYIPGTTMNTEAFF. The CDR3 DNA reads TGTGCCAGCTCACTATATATTCCCGGGACAACAATGAACACTGAAGCTTTCTTT.

The chain employs TRBV2 and TRBJ2-1, with 12 bases aligning to TRBD2. Germline V gene sequence: CDR1 SNHLY, CDR2 FYNNEI. Trimming cost V 5 bases and J 4 bases; bases outside gene matches: 6. The CDR3 runs 16 residues. CDR3 loop: CASSPTSGRLYNEQFF. The CDR3 DNA follows: TGTGCCAGCAGTCCCACTAGCGGGAGGTTGTACAATGAGCAGTTCTTC.

The CDR3 bases are TGTGCCAGCAGTTACGTGCGAGATAAGGGGACTGAAGCTTTCTTT. This sequence encodes CASSYVRDKGTEAFF. V gene TRBV6-5 combines with J gene TRBJ1-1, with D possibly matching TRBD1 (5 bases). The length of the CDR3 is 15 residues. Trimming pared 2 bases from V and 5 bases from J, leaving 15 bases between. Germline V gene data show CDR1 as MNHEY and CDR2 as SVGAGI.

This clone has a single count. The V and J genes are TRBV28 and TRBJ1-1; D is perhaps TRBD1 (5 bases). Between the trimmed V and J ends, which lost 2 bases and 0 bases, there was a span of 13 bases. CDR3 length: 16 residues. Looked up from germline, CDR1 is MDHEN and CDR2 is SYDVKM. The CDR3 region has the DNA TGTGCCAGCAGTTTAGCTGGGGGGTTCATGAACACTGAAGCTTTCTTT. Protein product: CASSLAGGFMNTEAFF.

The rearrangement uses TRBV7-2 and TRBJ2-2, with D unresolved. Germline CDR1 reads SGHTA; CDR2 reads FQGNSA. V was clipped by 7 bases and J by 6 bases, with 12 bases between them. This CDR3 has 13 amino acids. CDR3 sequence (DNA): TGTGCCAGCACCTTGGGCCGATCCGGGGAGCTGTTTTTT. Residues: CASTLGRSGELFF.

V and J are TRBV25-1 and TRBJ1-2; no reliable D call. The V gene lost 6 bases and the J gene lost 5 bases, with 7 bases spanning the gap. The germline gives CDR1 MGHDK, CDR2 SYGVNS. This CDR3 region has 11 residues. Here the CDR3 reads CASSFGYGYTF. The CDR3 DNA follows: TGTGCCAGCAGCTTCGGGTATGGCTACACCTTC.

V is TRBV4-1 and J is TRBJ2-3, with D possibly matching TRBD2 (5 bases). The germline V gene encodes CDR1 MGHRA and CDR2 YSYEKL. The CDR3 consists of 19 residues. V dropped 3 bases and J dropped 0 bases, with 22 bases sitting between them. CDR3 region: CASSHRSGSYRGSTDTQYF. CDR3 coding DNA: TGCGCCAGCAGCCACAGATCAGGATCCTACCGGGGAAGCACAGATACGCAGTATTTT.

The J gene is TRBJ2-5, the V gene TRBV5-6, with no clear D. The CDR3 length is 14 residues. The V end was cut by 4 bases, the J end by 0 bases, with 10 bases between. Germline V lookup: CDR1 SGHDT, CDR2 YYEEEE. CDR3 nucleotides: TGTGCCAGCAGCCATTACGGGTACCAAGAGACCCAGTACTTC. This sequence encodes CASSHYGYQETQYF.

This clone was observed a few times. This chain uses TRBV2 with TRBJ2-1; 8 nucleotides agree with TRBD2. Germline-derived CDR1 and CDR2 are SNHLY and FYNNEI. The V gene end was trimmed by 3 bases and the J gene end by 4 bases; junction bases not matched to a gene: 5. The CDR3 runs to 15 residues. DNA of the CDR3: TGTGCCAGCAGTGAGGAGGGACTAGGTTACAATGAGCAGTTCTTC. This codes for CASSEEGLGYNEQFF.

This clone was seen only a few times. V gene TRBV10-2 combines with J gene TRBJ1-3; D gene uncertain. CDR1 and CDR2 (germline): WSHSY, SAAADI. The CDR3 loop spans 13 amino acids. V lost 6 bases and J 1 base, leaving 7 bases between the germline ends. The CDR3 bases are TGCGCCAGCAGACAAGATTCTGGAAACACCATATATTTT. This gives the protein CASRQDSGNTIYF.

This clone was seen a handful of times. The chain couples TRBV30 to TRBJ2-7; 9 positions match TRBD2. V lost 8 bases, J lost 3 bases, and 14 bases stayed unmatched. There are 15 residues in the CDR3. Per the germline V gene, CDR1 is GTSNPN and CDR2 is SVGIG (reference sequence). CDR3 DNA: TGTGCCGCGAATCCCTGGACTAGCGAGGGCTACGAGCAGTACTTC. Its protein product is CAANPWTSEGYEQYF.

This rearrangement joins TRBV7-3 to TRBJ2-6; TRBD1 is a possible D gene (6 bases). Per the germline V gene, CDR1 is SGHTA and CDR2 is FQGTGA. V was clipped by 7 bases and J by 0 bases, with 16 bases between them. The CDR3 is 17 amino acids. The CDR3 nucleotides read TGTGCCAGCATTGCCCCGGGACAAAGCTCTGGGGCCAACGTCCTGACTTTC. It is translated as CASIAPGQSSGANVLTF.